A selection of T cell receptor beta chains follows, all from one sample in a study of Ad26.COV2.S vaccination and SARS-CoV-2 variants. Libraries were prepared by immunoSEQ multiplex PCR; TCRdb keeps only in-frame clonotypes and omits some of them. The data show 200,000 to 300,000 clones, around nine tenths seen once. The sample here was peripheral blood, taken in a trial of Ad26.COV2.S vaccine versus placebo. These receptors all come from a person aged 18-65 years who received the Ad26.COV2.S COVID-19 vaccine or a placebo. CDR3s include the opening cysteine and the closing phenylalanine or tryptophan. A D gene is named only where the DNA matches it firmly. The size field is filled for only some rows; it gives once, few, many or a size class.

J gene	clone size	V gene	D gene	CDR3 protein	CDR3 DNA
TRBJ2-1	-	TRBV30	TRBD2	CAWSVLRTSGSSNEQFF	TGTGCCTGGAGTGTACTCCGGACTAGCGGGAGTAGTAATGAGCAGTTCTTC
TRBJ1-4	-	TRBV7-8	-	CASSPLRGEKLFF	TGTGCCAGCAGTCCCTTGCGAGGTGAAAAACTGTTTTTT
TRBJ2-6	-	TRBV12-5	TRBD1	CASGKGTGDLVFSGANVLTF	TGTGCTAGTGGTAAAGGGACAGGGGATCTGGTGTTCTCTGGGGCCAACGTCCTGACTTTC
TRBJ2-5	few	TRBV7-9	TRBD1	CASSRGQGYETQYF	TGTGCCAGCAGCCGGGGACAGGGATACGAGACCCAGTACTTC
TRBJ1-5	-	TRBV15	-	CATRSPKGNNQPQHF	TGTGCCACCCGTTCGCCTAAGGGGAACAATCAGCCCCAGCATTTT
TRBJ2-1	-	TRBV9	TRBD2	CASSVVGGGAVNEQFF	TGTGCCAGCAGCGTAGTGGGCGGGGGGGCAGTTAATGAGCAGTTCTTC
TRBJ2-7	few	TRBV4-3	TRBD1	CASSLGTGWYEQYF	TGCGCCAGCAGCCTCGGGACAGGGTGGTACGAGCAGTACTTC
TRBJ2-5	-	TRBV7-9	TRBD1	CASSSWTGGETQYF	TGTGCCAGCAGCTCCTGGACAGGGGGCGAGACCCAGTACTTC
TRBJ2-1	-	TRBV7-9	-	CASSLGDRELNEQFF	TGTGCCAGCAGCCTGGGTGATCGGGAGTTAAATGAGCAGTTCTTC
TRBJ2-6	-	TRBV15	TRBD1	CATSRDRGTGNSGANVLTF	TGTGCCACCAGCAGAGACCGCGGGACAGGAAACTCAGGGGCCAACGTCCTGACTTTC
TRBJ2-1	-	TRBV4-2	TRBD2	CASSQDLYGGRELFF	TGTGCCAGCAGCCAAGATTTGTATGGAGGGCGGGAGCTGTTCTTC
TRBJ2-7	many	TRBV30	-	CAWKGSYEQYF	TGTGCCTGGAAAGGTTCCTACGAGCAGTACTTC
TRBJ2-1	-	TRBV7-2	-	CASSLGWAYNEQFF	TGTGCCAGCAGCTTAGGCTGGGCCTACAATGAGCAGTTCTTC
TRBJ1-1	-	TRBV4-3	-	CASSQAGMETTEAFF	TGCGCCAGCAGCCAAGCCGGGATGGAGACCACTGAAGCTTTCTTT
TRBJ2-3	-	TRBV27	TRBD2	CASRNPGLASTDTQYF	TGTGCCAGCAGAAACCCGGGACTAGCGAGCACAGATACGCAGTATTTT
TRBJ1-6	-	TRBV14	TRBD1	CASSQDRFGNSPLHF	TGTGCCAGCAGCCAGGACAGGTTTGGAAATTCACCCCTCCACTTT
TRBJ1-1	-	TRBV4-1	-	CASSPSPLRTEAFF	TGCGCCAGCAGCCCATCACCCCTACGCACTGAAGCTTTCTTT
TRBJ1-2	-	TRBV30	-	CAWSFSYGYTF	TGTGCCTGGAGTTTCAGTTATGGCTACACCTTC